This paragraph covers one T cell receptor (beta chain) sequence. The antigen is unknown. The sample is drawn from a study of CD8 T cells in ankylosing spondylitis. Study-level points and caveats: What seemed typical of ankylosing spondylitis blood was a TCR beta motif built from roughly eight highly homologous variants. Disease-associated clones were reportedly significantly overrepresented in matched ankylosing spondylitis synovial fluid.

TCRdb called the 5' RACE reads again in MiXCR, with one record for every CDR3 protein. This table holds some 700,000 distinct CDR3 sequences, roughly 19% found once. Unmatched junction bases numbered 4, after V lost 1 base and J lost 4 bases. CDR1 and CDR2 (germline): MGHRA, YSYEKL. The CDR3 runs to 15 residues. The chain carries TRBV4-1 and TRBJ2-4; 7 bases are a match to TRBD2. Input material: blood, either unsorted or a sorted T cell fraction (not recorded which). The clonotype was recovered from a male donor with ankylosing spondylitis. In nucleotides, the CDR3 is TGCGCCAGCAGCCAAGTGCGCGGGGGAAAAAACATTCAGTACTTC. Its protein product is CASSQVRGGKNIQYF.